This TCR beta chain was documented in a study of blood T cell repertoires in COVID-19. As for the study in general: Samples taken during acute and convalescent COVID-19 were collected in the United States, Italy and Spain. Sources were T cells, B-cell-depleted T cells, or PBMCs; the material itself was cDNA or gDNA.

Under the authors' procedure: For nucleated cells, counts were estimated from reference gene primer amplification. Clones were read by immunoSEQ multiplex PCR, and TCRdb kept only the in-frame ones, dropping some. V and J calls and clone size are those listed in that table; D and trimming were worked out from the DNA. The top ten clones hold approximately 8% of a sample with 110,000 to 150,000 clones, around 84% of them seen once. This CDR3 comprises 15 residues. This clonotype originated in a woman aged 60-75 years with acute or convalescent COVID-19. The chain has TRBV21-1 and TRBJ2-1; the table's D call of TRBD2 was not tested on the DNA. TRBV21-1 is a known pseudogene. Source material: peripheral blood. The CDR3 loop is CASSKGRADYNEQFF. As DNA, the CDR3 is TGTGCCAGCAGCAAAGGGCGGGCAGATTACAATGAGCAGTTCTTC.